What follows are 13 T cell receptor beta chains derived from one specimen sequenced in a study of T cells after yellow fever vaccination. TCRdb passed the 5' RACE reads through MiXCR, listing each CDR3 protein once. The sample includes hundreds of thousands of distinct CDR3 sequences, 13% seen only once; the top ten take more than 12%. The starting material was PBMCs, obtained on the day of the yellow fever booster vaccination. These receptor sequences come from a man aged 30-40 years who received the YFV17D yellow fever vaccine.

V and J are TRBV15 and TRBJ2-3, with 8 bases matching TRBD1. J gave up 5 bases and V 4 bases, and 2 bases lay outside the gene matches. Germline V lookup: CDR1 LNHNV, CDR2 YYDKDF (reference sequence). The CDR3 is 13 amino acids. The CDR3 DNA follows: TGTGCCACCAGCAAACAGGGGGGAGATACGCAGTATTTT. Amino acids: CATSKQGGDTQYF.

In this sample, this clonotype turned up a few times. This sequence joins TRBV29-1 and TRBJ2-5; a possible D gene is TRBD1 (6 bases). This CDR3 contains 14 residues. V shed 8 bases and J shed 5 bases, with 21 bases lying between them. The germline CDR1 and CDR2 sequences are SQVTM and ANQGSEA. For the CDR3, the DNA is TGCAGCCCCTTCGAGGGGACACATGAGGAGACCCAGTACTTC. This sequence encodes CSPFEGTHEETQYF. Together with reference TRBV29-1 and TRBJ2-5, the CDR3 gives the full variable domain: SAVISQKPSRDICQRGTSLTIQCQVDSQVTMMFWYRQQPGQSLTLIATANQGSEATYESGFVIDKFPISRPNLTFSTLTVSNMSPEDSSIYLCSPFEGTHEETQYFGPGTRLLVL.

This clonotype was seen many times. This sequence joins TRBV20-1 and TRBJ2-2; 7 nucleotides agree with TRBD2. CDR3 length: 13 residues. The germline CDR1 and CDR2 sequences are DFQATT and SNEGSKA (reference sequence). Trimming cost V 3 bases and J 7 bases; bases outside gene matches: 5. CDR3 in DNA: TGCAGTGCTAGTGCTAGCGGAGGCGGGGAGCTGTTTTTT. It yields the protein CSASASGGGELFF.

This chain joins TRBV29-1 and TRBJ2-1, with D uncertain. The CDR3 runs to 13 residues. V lost 2 bases and J lost 4, with 9 bases in between. Germline CDR1 is SQVTM and CDR2 is ANQGSEA. The CDR3 DNA is TGCAGCGTTGAATGGTTTTCATACAATGAGCAGTTCTTC. This sequence encodes CSVEWFSYNEQFF.

This clonotype was picked up a small number of times. The V gene is TRBV12-3 or TRBV12-4, the J gene TRBJ2-3, with a weak D call TRBD2 (5 bases). The CDR3 has 17 amino acids. V was pared by 2 bases and J by 4 bases, with 19 bases between. Written as DNA, the CDR3 is TGTGCCAGCAGTTTATGGGCAACTAGATCCAGCGCAGATACGCAGTATTTT. Translated: CASSLWATRSSADTQYF.

This clonotype has a handful of counts. The J gene is TRBJ1-1, the V gene TRBV7-2, with 7 bases identical to TRBD1. The CDR3 is made up of 16 amino acids. The J segment lost 1 base and the V segment lost 1 base, leaving 6 bases of the junction unmatched. CDR1 is SGHTA, CDR2 FQGNSA, per germline. The CDR3 here is CASSLGQQGKNTEAFF. CDR3 DNA sequence: TGTGCCAGCAGCTTAGGGCAACAGGGGAAGAACACTGAAGCTTTCTTT.

The chain joins TRBV5-1 to TRBJ1-1, with D unclear. Deletions cut 2 bases from V and 3 bases from J, with 17 bases between. Germline loops: CDR1 SGHRS, CDR2 YFSETQ. The CDR3 is made up of 16 amino acids. Here the CDR3 reads CASSFEPDGSYTEAFF. The DNA for the CDR3 is TGCGCCAGCAGCTTTGAGCCCGATGGGAGCTACACTGAAGCTTTCTTT. The full variable domain, completed using reference TRBV5-1 and TRBJ1-1, is KAGVTQTPRYLIKTRGQQVTLSCSPISGHRSVSWYQQTPGQGLQFLFEYFSETQRNKGNFPGRFSGRQFSNSRSEMNVSTLELGDSALYLCASSFEPDGSYTEAFFGQGTRLTVV.

The gene calls are TRBV28 and TRBJ2-7; D gene uncertain. CDR3 length: 13 residues. The germline V gene has CDR1 MDHEN and CDR2 SYDVKM. Trimming removed 1 base at V and 6 bases at J, with 10 bases between. CDR3: CASSLSIDGEQYF. In DNA, the CDR3 is TGTGCCAGCAGTTTATCGATAGACGGCGAGCAGTACTTC.

The rearrangement joins TRBV5-8 to TRBJ2-5, with 13 positions matching TRBD2. V shed 4 bases and J 5 bases; nucleotides not matched to a gene: 5. CDR3 size: 15 residues. CDR1 is SGHTS and CDR2 is YDEGEE in the germline V gene. The CDR3 region has the DNA TGTGCCAGCAGCCACGGACTAGCGGGAGCGGAGACCCAGTACTTC. Translation gives CASSHGLAGAETQYF.

The table lists this clonotype with a few counts. This sequence joins TRBV21-1 and TRBJ2-7; no check of the table's D call, TRBD1, against the DNA was made. TRBV21-1 is noted as a pseudogene. The CDR3 sequence is 19 residues long. CDR3 coding DNA: TGTGCCAGCAGCAAAGCATCCCGGGACAGGGAAAGGAGCTCCTACGAGCAGTACTTC. This sequence encodes CASSKASRDRERSSYEQYF.

This sequence joins TRBV18 and TRBJ2-7, with D possibly being TRBD1 or TRBD2 (6 bases each). From germline, CDR1 is KGHSH and CDR2 LQKENI. The CDR3 has 14 amino acids. The V and J ends lost 6 bases and 1 base respectively, with 13 bases between them. The CDR3 DNA follows: TGTGCCAGCTCTACCCAGGGGAGGTCCTACGAGCAGTACTTC. Its translation: CASSTQGRSYEQYF.

This clonotype was recorded a few times. This rearrangement joins TRBV28 to TRBJ2-1; 12 nucleotides align to TRBD2. Germline CDR1 is MDHEN and CDR2 is SYDVKM. This CDR3 is 16 amino acids long. V was pared by 6 bases and J by 15 bases, with 18 bases of the junction left unmatched. Here the CDR3 DNA reads TGTGCCAGCAGCTCTACGGGACTAGCGGGCCTCTGGGGGGTGTTCTTC. It codes for CASSSTGLAGLWGVFF.

This CDR3 reads CASSFGGVGGYTF. CDR3 DNA: TGTGCCAGCAGTTTCGGAGGGGTCGGTGGCTACACCTTC. The genes are TRBV12-3 or TRBV12-4 and TRBJ1-2, with D perhaps matching TRBD1 (5 bases). The CDR3 totals 13 residues. The V end lost 3 bases, the J end lost 7 bases, and 12 bases lay between the germline ends.